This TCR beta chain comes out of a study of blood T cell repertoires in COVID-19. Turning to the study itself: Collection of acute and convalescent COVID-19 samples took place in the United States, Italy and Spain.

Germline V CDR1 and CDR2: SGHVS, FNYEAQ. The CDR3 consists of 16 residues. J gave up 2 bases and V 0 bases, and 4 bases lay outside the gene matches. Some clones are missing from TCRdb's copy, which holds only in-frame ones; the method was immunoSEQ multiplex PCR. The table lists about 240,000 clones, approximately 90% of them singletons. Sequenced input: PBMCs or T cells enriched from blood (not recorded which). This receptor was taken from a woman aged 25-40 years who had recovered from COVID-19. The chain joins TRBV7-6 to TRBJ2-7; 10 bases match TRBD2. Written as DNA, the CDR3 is TGTGCCAGCAGCTTAGCGAGCGGGAGGGCCCCCTACGAGCAGTACTTC. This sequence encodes CASSLASGRAPYEQYF.